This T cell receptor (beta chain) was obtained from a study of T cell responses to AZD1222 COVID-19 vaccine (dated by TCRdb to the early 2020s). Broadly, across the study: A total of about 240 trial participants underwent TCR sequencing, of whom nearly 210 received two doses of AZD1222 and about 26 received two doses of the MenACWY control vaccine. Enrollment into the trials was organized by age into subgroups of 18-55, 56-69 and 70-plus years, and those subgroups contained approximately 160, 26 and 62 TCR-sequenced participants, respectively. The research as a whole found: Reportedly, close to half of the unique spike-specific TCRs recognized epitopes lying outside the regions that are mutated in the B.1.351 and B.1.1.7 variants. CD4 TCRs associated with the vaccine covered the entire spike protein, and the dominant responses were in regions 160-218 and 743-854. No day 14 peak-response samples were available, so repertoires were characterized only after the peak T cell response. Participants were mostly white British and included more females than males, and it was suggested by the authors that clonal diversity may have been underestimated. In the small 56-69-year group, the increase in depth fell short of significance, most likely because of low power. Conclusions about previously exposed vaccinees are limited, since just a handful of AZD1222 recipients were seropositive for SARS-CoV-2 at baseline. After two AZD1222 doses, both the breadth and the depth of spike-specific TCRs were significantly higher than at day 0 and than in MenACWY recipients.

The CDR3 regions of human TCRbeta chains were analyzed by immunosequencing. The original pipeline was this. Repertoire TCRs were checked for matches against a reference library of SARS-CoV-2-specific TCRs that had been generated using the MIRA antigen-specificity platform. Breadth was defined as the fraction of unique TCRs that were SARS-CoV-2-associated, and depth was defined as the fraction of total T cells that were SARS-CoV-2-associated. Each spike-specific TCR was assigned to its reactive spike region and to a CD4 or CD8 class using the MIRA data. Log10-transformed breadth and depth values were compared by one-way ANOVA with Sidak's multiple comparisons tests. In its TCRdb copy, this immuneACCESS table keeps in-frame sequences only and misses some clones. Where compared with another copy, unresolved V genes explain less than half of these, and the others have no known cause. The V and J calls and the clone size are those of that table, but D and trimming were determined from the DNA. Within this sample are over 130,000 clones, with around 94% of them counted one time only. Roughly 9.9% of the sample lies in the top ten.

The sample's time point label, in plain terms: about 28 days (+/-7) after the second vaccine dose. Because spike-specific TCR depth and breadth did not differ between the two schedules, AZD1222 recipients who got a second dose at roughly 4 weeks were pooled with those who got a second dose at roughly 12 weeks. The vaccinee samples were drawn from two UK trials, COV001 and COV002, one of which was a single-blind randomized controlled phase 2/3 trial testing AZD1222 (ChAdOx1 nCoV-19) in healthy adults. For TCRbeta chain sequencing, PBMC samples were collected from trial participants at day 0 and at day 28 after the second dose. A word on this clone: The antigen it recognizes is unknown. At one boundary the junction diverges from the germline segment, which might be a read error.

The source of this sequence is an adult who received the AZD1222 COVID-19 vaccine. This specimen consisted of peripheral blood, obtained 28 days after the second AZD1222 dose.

The CDR3 in this case is CASSPNLAGGGIF. The DNA sequence follows: TGTGCCAGCAGTCCAAATCTAGCGGGAGGGGGAATCTTC. The rearrangement combines TRBV12-3 or TRBV12-4 with TRBJ2-1, with 12 bases aligning to TRBD2. The CDR3 runs 13 amino acids, cysteine and phenylalanine included. Left in the record is the CDR3 DNA by itself, 39 bases read in frame from the first base.